This T cell receptor beta chain appears in the sequencing data of a study of T cell responses to AZD1222 COVID-19 vaccine. Overall study findings and caveats: Dominant CD4 TCR responses targeted spike regions 160-218 and 743-854. There were mostly white British donors and more females than males, and clonal diversity was possibly underestimated.

Concerning this clone itself: Its antigen is currently unknown.

The CDR3 totals 13 residues. The germline V and J ends were trimmed by 5 bases and 1 base, with 8 bases remaining between them. Germline V gene lookup returns CDR1 LNHNV and CDR2 YYDKDF (reference sequence). Assay used: immunoSEQ multiplex PCR; TCRdb lists only in-frame clones, some missing. The table records around 190,000 clones, roughly 92% of them present only once. The TCR originated in an adult in good health. The material was peripheral blood, obtained on day 0 of AZD1222 vaccination. V is TRBV15 and J is TRBJ1-1, with no clear D. The CDR3 region has the DNA TGTGCCACCAGCGGCCGAGGGAACACTGAAGCTTTCTTT. Translated, it gives CATSGRGNTEAFF.